This is a list of T cell receptor beta chains from one sample in a study of blood T cell repertoires in COVID-19. Generated by immunoSEQ multiplex PCR, the TCRdb table keeps only in-frame clones and is missing some. Among around 100,000 clones listed, around 80% were seen once. Sequencing input: peripheral blood. These receptors were collected from a human donor in a cohort sampled during active COVID-19. CDR3s include the opening cysteine and the closing phenylalanine or tryptophan. For some rows the clone size is stated as once, few or many, or as a class when expanded; others skip it.

TRBJ1-2	13	NA	TRBV19	CASSIGAINGYTF
TRBJ2-1	11	NA	TRBV18	CASSQGNEQFF
TRBJ2-5	12	NA	TRBV29-1	CSLGTAQETQYF
TRBJ1-2	14	NA	TRBV6-5	CASRGLGQSYGYTF
TRBJ1-1	17	NA	TRBV2	CASSVLLGRVEDTEAFF
TRBJ2-7	12	NA	TRBV27	CASRTSLLEQYF
TRBJ2-3	14	NA	TRBV29-1	CSADSLAFTDTQYF
TRBJ1-5	13	NA	TRBV12-3/TRBV12-4	CASSTGGSQPQHF
TRBJ1-2	13	NA	TRBV27	CASSLDPRGGYTF
TRBJ1-4	16	NA	TRBV4-3	CASSQGPTGPNEKLFF
TRBJ1-6	14	NA	TRBV4-1	CASSQDVGGTPLHF
TRBJ2-6	19	NA	TRBV6-2/TRBV6-3	CASSYSAGQGAGGANVLTF
TRBJ2-2	16	NA	TRBV28	CASSSVAGRGTGELFF
TRBJ2-3	15	NA	TRBV7-6	CASSTNRGSTDTQYF
TRBJ1-2	14	NA	TRBV6-5	CASSSDRGDYGYTF
TRBJ2-3	13	NA	TRBV3-1/TRBV3-2	CASSPSNPDTQYF
TRBJ2-7	15	few	TRBV18	CASSPPAQGVGEQYF
TRBJ1-1	11	NA	TRBV20-1	CSASRQAEAFF
TRBJ2-7	14	NA	TRBV2	CASSQQGGSYEQYF
TRBJ2-1	15	NA	TRBV5-6	CASSSPYRGYNEQFF
TRBJ2-3	16	NA	TRBV28	CASSLEGGRYTDTQYF
TRBJ1-1	11	NA	TRBV12-3/TRBV12-4	CASRHQIEAFF
TRBJ1-6	14	NA	TRBV2	CASSTGSYNSPLHF
TRBJ1-1	12	NA	TRBV29-1	CSVGGRNTEAFF
TRBJ2-3	15	NA	TRBV7-9	CANGKGTSVSDTQYF
TRBJ2-7	12	NA	TRBV6-5	CASRATPYEQYF
TRBJ2-5	13	NA	TRBV12-3/TRBV12-4	CANLQGVQETQYF
TRBJ1-1	16	NA	TRBV2	CASSEVTGGLNTEAFF
TRBJ2-1	13	NA	TRBV2	CASRTGVNHEQFF
TRBJ1-2	16	NA	TRBV9	CASSVTPGQGAHGYTF
TRBJ1-2	14	NA	TRBV28	CASSLAVRNYGYTF
TRBJ2-7	15	NA	TRBV5-1	CASSHPGTGGYEQYF
TRBJ2-2	13	once	TRBV10-3	CAISPGQTGELFF
TRBJ2-7	18	NA	TRBV27	CASRRQPQDVVGDNGQYF
TRBJ1-1	11	NA	TRBV20-1	CSASIPTEAFF
TRBJ1-5	14	NA	TRBV6-5	CASSPDRGNQPQHF
TRBJ2-7	15	NA	TRBV18	CASSPSGTGRNEQYF
TRBJ1-2	16	NA	TRBV7-2	CASSLTNPRTGDGYTF
TRBJ1-1	16	NA	TRBV19	CASSRGQGAMNTEAFF
TRBJ2-5	15	once	TRBV9	CASSDGEASGETQYF
TRBJ2-1	19	NA	TRBV4-3	CASSQARTSGGYLYNEQFF
TRBJ2-1	17	NA	TRBV4-1	CASSRSLAANSYNEQFF
TRBJ1-4	15	NA	TRBV6-6	CAARTGGASNEKLFF
TRBJ1-1	12	NA	TRBV5-1	CASSSTAAGAFF
TRBJ1-2	12	NA	TRBV6-5	CASYMTGFGYTF
TRBJ2-7	15	once	TRBV18	CASSPSVGELYEQYF
TRBJ2-1	11	NA	TRBV20-1	CSAPRESEQFF
TRBJ2-2	15	NA	TRBV2	CASRGLAGDTGELFF
TRBJ1-2	13	NA	TRBV12-3/TRBV12-4	CASSLGQGPGYTF
TRBJ2-2	14	NA	TRBV27	CASAQREYTGELFF
TRBJ1-1	11	NA	TRBV20-1	CSAPFITEAFF
TRBJ2-7	12	NA	TRBV20-1	CSASPRGHEQYF
TRBJ2-7	15	NA	TRBV10-1	CARRGLSSLSYEQYF
TRBJ2-2	16	NA	TRBV29-1	CSVPKGGQTNTGELFF
TRBJ2-7	12	NA	TRBV10-3	CAISREFFGQYF